Here is one T cell receptor beta chain with its context. The sample is drawn from a study of blood T cell repertoires in COVID-19. About the research overall: Samples representing acute and convalescent COVID-19 were sourced from the United States, Italy and Spain. PBMCs, B-cell-depleted T cells, or T cells provided the cDNA or gDNA that made up the material.

In the study's own analysis: Estimates of nucleated cell counts were drawn from the amplification of reference gene primers. Clones were sequenced by immunoSEQ multiplex PCR, and TCRdb holds only the in-frame ones, with some missing. V and J calls and clone size follow that table, whereas D and trimming were derived from the DNA. The repertoire holds about 410,000 clones, with 75% to 90% as singletons. CDR3 size: 17 residues. The germline CDR1 and CDR2 sequences are SGHDT and YYEEEE. Germline trimming cut 4 bases from V and 5 bases from J; bases unmatched to any gene: 14. The receptor's source is a woman aged 30 to 39 with active or convalescent COVID-19. This chain uses TRBV5-6 with TRBJ2-1; 8 bases map to TRBD1. The specimen sequenced was peripheral blood. The CDR3 bases are TGTGCCAGCAGCCCACGGACAGGGTATTTGGGAGACAATGAGCAGTTCTTC. This codes for CASSPRTGYLGDNEQFF. Looking up the rest from reference TRBV5-6 and TRBJ2-1 gives the full variable domain: DAGVTQSPTHLIKTRGQQVTLRCSPKSGHDTVSWYQQALGQGPQFIFQYYEEEERQRGNFPDRFSGHQFPNYSSELNVNALLLGDSALYLCASSPRTGYLGDNEQFFGPGTRLTVL.